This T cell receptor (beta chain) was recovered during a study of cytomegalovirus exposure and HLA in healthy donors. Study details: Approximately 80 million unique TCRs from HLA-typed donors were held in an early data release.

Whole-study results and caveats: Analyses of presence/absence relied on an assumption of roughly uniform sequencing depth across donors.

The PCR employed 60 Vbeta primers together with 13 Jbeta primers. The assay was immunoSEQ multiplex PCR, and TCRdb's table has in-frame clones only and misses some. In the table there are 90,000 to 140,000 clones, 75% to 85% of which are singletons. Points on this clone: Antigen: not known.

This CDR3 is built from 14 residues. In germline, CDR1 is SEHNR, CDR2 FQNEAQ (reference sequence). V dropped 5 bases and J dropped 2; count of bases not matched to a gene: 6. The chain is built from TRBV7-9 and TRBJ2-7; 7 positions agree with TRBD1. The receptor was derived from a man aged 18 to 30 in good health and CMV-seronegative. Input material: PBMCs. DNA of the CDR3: TGTGCCAGCAGCACCCGACAGGGAACCTACGAGCAGTACTTC. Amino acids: CASSTRQGTYEQYF.